The T cell receptor (beta chain) described here comes from a study of blood T cell repertoires in COVID-19. Study information: Collection of acute and convalescent COVID-19 samples took place in the United States, Italy and Spain.

In the original analysis: The authors estimated nucleated cell counts from reference gene primer amplification. Profiling relied on immunoSEQ multiplex PCR, and the TCRdb table lists in-frame clones only, not all of them. The V and J calls and the clone size are those of that table, but D and trimming were determined from the DNA. This table has about 140,000 clones, around 80% appearing once. This CDR3 spans 16 amino acids. From germline, CDR1 is SGHRS and CDR2 YFSETQ. With 2 bases clipped from V and 0 bases from J, the junction kept 4 bases outside the gene matches. This TCR came from a woman aged 80 or older with active or convalescent COVID-19. The chain has TRBV5-1 and TRBJ2-2; 7 bases match TRBD2. Sequenced: peripheral blood. CDR3 protein: CASSFGGGANTGELFF. The CDR3 nucleotides are TGCGCCAGCAGCTTTGGCGGGGGAGCGAACACCGGGGAGCTGTTTTTT.